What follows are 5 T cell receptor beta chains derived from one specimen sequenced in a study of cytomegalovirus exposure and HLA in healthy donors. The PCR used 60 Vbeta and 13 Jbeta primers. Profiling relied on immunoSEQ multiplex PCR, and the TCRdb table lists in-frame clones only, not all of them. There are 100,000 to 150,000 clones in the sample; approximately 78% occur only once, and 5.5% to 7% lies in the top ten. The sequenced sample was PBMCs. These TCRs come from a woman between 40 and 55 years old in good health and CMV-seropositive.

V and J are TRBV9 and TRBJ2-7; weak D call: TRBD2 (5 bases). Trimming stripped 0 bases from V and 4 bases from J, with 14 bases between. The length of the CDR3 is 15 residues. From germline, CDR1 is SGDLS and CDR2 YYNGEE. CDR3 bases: TGTGCCAGCAGCGTAGCTGGGGAGACCAGGTACGAGCAGTACTTC. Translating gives CASSVAGETRYEQYF.

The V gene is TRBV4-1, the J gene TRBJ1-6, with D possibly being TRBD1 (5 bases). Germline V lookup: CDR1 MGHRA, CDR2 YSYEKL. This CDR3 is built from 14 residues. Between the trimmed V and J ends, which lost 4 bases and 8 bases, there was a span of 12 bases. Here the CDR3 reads CASSLGRVDSPLHF. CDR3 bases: TGCGCCAGCAGCCTAGGCAGGGTGGATTCACCCCTCCACTTT.

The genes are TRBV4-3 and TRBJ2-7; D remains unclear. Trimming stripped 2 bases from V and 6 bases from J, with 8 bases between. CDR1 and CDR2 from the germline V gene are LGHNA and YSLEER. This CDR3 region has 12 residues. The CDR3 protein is CASSQPGSEQYF. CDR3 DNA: TGCGCCAGCAGCCAACCAGGCAGCGAGCAGTACTTC.

The CDR3 here is CASSLTGQAGNEQFF. The CDR3 coding sequence is TGTGCCAGCAGCTTAACCGGACAGGCGGGCAATGAGCAGTTCTTC. V gene TRBV7-3 combines with J gene TRBJ2-1; 7 bases match TRBD1. Germline CDR1 SGHTA, CDR2 FQGTGA. CDR3 length equals 15 residues. Trimming at V came to 0 bases and at J to 6 bases, leaving 5 bases not matched to a gene.

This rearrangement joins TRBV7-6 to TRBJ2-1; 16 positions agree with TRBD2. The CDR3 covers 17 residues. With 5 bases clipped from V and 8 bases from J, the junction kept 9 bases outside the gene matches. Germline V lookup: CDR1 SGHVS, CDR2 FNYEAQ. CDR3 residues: CASSVLGLAGGNDEQFF. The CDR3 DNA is TGTGCCAGCAGCGTTTTGGGACTAGCGGGAGGGAACGATGAGCAGTTCTTC.